This T cell receptor beta chain comes out of a study of early T cells in non-severe SARS-CoV-2 infection. J was trimmed by 6 bases and V by 1 base; bases with no gene match: 16. The CDR3 consists of 18 residues. Germline V gene data show CDR1 as LGHNA and CDR2 as YNFKEQ. Via MiXCR, TCRdb re-called the 5' RACE reads, giving one row per CDR3 protein. The sample lists some 54,000 distinct CDR3 sequences, approximately 9.9% occurring once. There are many counts of this clonotype. The chain couples TRBV4-2 to TRBJ2-3, with 7 bases lining up with TRBD2. The source of this sequence is an adult who was a healthcare worker with PCR-confirmed SARS-CoV-2 infection or an uninfected control (not recorded which). The source material was whole blood. The CDR3 spells CASSQANPSGVWRDTQYF. As DNA, the CDR3 is TGTGCCAGCAGCCAAGCAAATCCTAGCGGAGTTTGGCGGGATACGCAGTATTTT.